This T cell receptor beta chain was identified in a study of STAT5B mutations in CD4+ large granular lymphocyte leukemia. General study findings and limits: Compared with healthy controls (2/35), patient top clones favored TRBV06 (8/27).

Details on this clone: Antigen unknown.

Trimming at V came to 3 bases and at J to 7 bases, leaving 6 bases not matched to a gene. Germline CDR1 and CDR2: MNHNY and SVGAGI (reference sequence). This CDR3 has 15 amino acids. Some clones are missing from TCRdb's copy, which holds only in-frame ones; the method was immunoSEQ multiplex PCR. The sample lists 20,000 to 30,000 clones; approximately 81% were seen once. The origin of this receptor is a human donor in good health. Material for sequencing was CD4+ T cells from blood buffy coats. The chain carries TRBV6-6 and TRBJ1-4; 9 bases are shared with TRBD1. The CDR3 nucleotides read TGTGCCAGCAGTTATACGGACAGGGGTCCTGAAAAACTGTTTTTT. It is translated as CASSYTDRGPEKLFF.